This TCR beta chain was observed in a study of CD8 T cells in ankylosing spondylitis. Germline V gene lookup returns CDR1 DFQATT and CDR2 SNEGSKA (reference sequence). This CDR3 is 16 amino acids long. Unmatched junction bases numbered 4, after V lost 3 bases and J lost 1 base. As for this clonotype: Its antigen is currently unknown.

It was by quantitative 5'-RACE with molecular barcodes that TCR beta libraries were made. TCRdb re-called the 5' RACE reads with MiXCR, one entry per CDR3 protein. Of under 550,000 distinct CDR3 sequences in the sample, approximately 26% were seen once. The study's findings and limits: Some motif variants were previously reported in reactive arthritis synovial fluid and blood. Disease-associated clonotypes exhibited CD8+ identity and were relatively infrequent in peripheral blood. Roughly eight highly homologous variants made up a TCR beta motif that seemed to typify ankylosing spondylitis blood.

The clonotype was recovered from a male donor with ankylosing spondylitis. Sample: blood, either unsorted or a sorted T cell fraction (not recorded which). This chain joins TRBV20-1 and TRBJ1-5; 12 bases align to TRBD1. CDR3 sequence: CSASGTGGKSNQPQHF. As DNA, the CDR3 is TGCAGTGCTAGCGGGACAGGGGGCAAGAGCAATCAGCCCCAGCATTTT.